The 19 T cell receptor beta chains below all came from one sample that was sequenced in a study of shared clonotypes between healthy human individuals (TCRdb year 2020). Library preparation employed the immunoSEQ multiplex PCR assay. This immuneACCESS table, as held by TCRdb, lists in-frame sequences with V and J called but not all clones. Of the missing ones, under half trace to an unresolved V gene in checked studies; the others have no known cause. The sample contains approximately 350,000 clones, roughly 96% of them found a single time. The ten biggest clones cover approximately 0.32% of the sample. The sequencing sample was made of memory CD8+ T cells sorted from blood. The cell subset or site label corresponds to: CD45RO+ cells pooled with CCR7-negative TemRA cells. The receptors stem from a man younger than 45 in good health.

The chain couples TRBV27 to TRBJ2-7, with 12 nucleotides matching TRBD2. The CDR3 spans 16 residues. Unmatched junction bases numbered 9, after V lost 5 bases and J lost 4 bases. The V gene's germline CDR1 is MNHEY and CDR2 SMNVEV (reference sequence). The CDR3 here is CASSKQRTSGIYEQYF. The CDR3 coding sequence is TGTGCCAGCAGTAAACAAAGGACTAGCGGGATTTACGAGCAGTACTTC.

The chain employs TRBV28 and TRBJ2-5, with 7 bases that match TRBD2. Germline V lookup: CDR1 MDHEN, CDR2 SYDVKM. V shed 8 bases and J 4 bases; nucleotides not matched to a gene: 7. This CDR3 spans 13 amino acids. This CDR3 reads CASSRGRVETQYF. In DNA form, the CDR3 reads TGTGCCAGCTCCCGAGGGAGGGTAGAGACCCAGTACTTC.

V and J are TRBV20-1 and TRBJ2-7; TRBD1 matches at 8 bases. This CDR3 comprises 11 residues. Germline CDR1 DFQATT, CDR2 SNEGSKA (reference sequence). The CDR3 protein is CRTGENYEQYF. CDR3 nucleotide sequence: TGCAGGACAGGGGAAAACTACGAGCAGTACTTC.

This clone was counted a single time. V gene TRBV18 combines with J gene TRBJ2-3, with D possibly being TRBD1 (5 bases). Germline lookup yields CDR1 KGHSH and CDR2 LQKENI. The CDR3 is made up of 12 amino acids. V lost 2 bases and J lost 5, with 5 bases in between. CDR3 in amino acids: CASSPGQDTQYF. CDR3 nucleotides: TGTGCCAGCTCACCAGGACAAGATACGCAGTATTTT. The full variable domain, in which reference TRBV18 and TRBJ2-3 provide the parts outside the CDR3, is NAGVMQNPRHLVRRRGQEARLRCSPMKGHSHVYWYRQLPEEGLKFMVYLQKENIIDESGMPKERFSAEFPKEGPSILRIQQVVRGDSAAYFCASSPGQDTQYFGPGTRLTVL.

V and J are TRBV18 and TRBJ1-2; tentative D call: TRBD1 (6 bases). CDR1 KGHSH and CDR2 LQKENI come from the germline V gene. The V end lost 2 bases, the J end lost 4 bases, and 17 bases lay between the germline ends. The CDR3 consists of 16 residues. The CDR3 nucleotides are TGTGCCAGCTCACCAAGAACTAGGGGGGCCTCCTATGGCTACACCTTC. It codes for CASSPRTRGASYGYTF.

This chain connects TRBV6-1 to TRBJ2-4; perhaps D is TRBD1 or TRBD2 (5 bases each). Germline V gives CDR1 MNHNS, CDR2 SASEGT. V gave up 6 bases and J gave up 4 bases, with 10 bases separating them. The CDR3 extends over 13 amino acids. DNA for the CDR3: TGTGCCAGCAGCTGGGACGGAAAAAACATTCAGTACTTC. This gives the protein CASSWDGKNIQYF.

The J gene is TRBJ2-6, the V gene TRBV2, with 9 bases that match TRBD2. The CDR3 length is 19 residues. After removal of 3 bases from V and 0 bases from J, the junction contained 9 bases not matched to a gene. The germline V gene encodes CDR1 SNHLY and CDR2 FYNNEI. CDR3 sequence (DNA): TGTGCCAGCAGTGAGGAGCAAGCGGGAGGCCTCTCTGGGGCCAACGTCCTGACTTTC. It specifies CASSEEQAGGLSGANVLTF. The whole variable domain, remainder taken from reference TRBV2 and TRBJ2-6, is EPEVTQTPSHQVTQMGQEVILRCVPISNHLYFYWYRQILGQKVEFLVSFYNNEISEKSEIFDDQFSVERPDGSNFTLKIRSTKLEDSAMYFCASSEEQAGGLSGANVLTFGAGSRLTVL.

This chain connects TRBV28 to TRBJ1-1; TRBD1 is a possible D gene (6 bases). There are 15 residues in the CDR3. Trimming removed 4 bases at V and 0 bases at J, with 12 bases between. The germline V gene has CDR1 MDHEN and CDR2 SYDVKM. CDR3 sequence: CASSYDRSLNTEAFF. DNA of the CDR3: TGTGCCAGCAGTTATGACAGGAGCCTGAACACTGAAGCTTTCTTT.

The V gene is TRBV4-1, the J gene TRBJ1-4; D is ambiguous. V lost 3 bases to trimming and J lost 5 bases, with 4 bases between them. Germline V CDR1 and CDR2: MGHRA, YSYEKL. The CDR3 is 12 residues long. The CDR3 nucleotides are TGCGCCAGCAGCCACATAAATGAAAAACTGTTTTTT. Encoded protein: CASSHINEKLFF.

This chain joins TRBV30 and TRBJ1-3; a possible D gene is TRBD1 (5 bases). Between the trimmed V and J ends, which lost 1 base and 0 bases, there was a span of 7 bases. This CDR3 has 14 residues. Looked up from germline, CDR1 is GTSNPN and CDR2 is SVGIG (reference sequence). The CDR3 DNA reads as TGTGCCTGGAGTGAGGGGAACTCTGGAAACACCATATATTTT. Its translation: CAWSEGNSGNTIYF.

CDR3 protein: CATSRGQANSNQPQHF. The CDR3 DNA is TGTGCCACCAGCAGAGGGCAGGCGAATAGCAATCAGCCCCAGCATTTT. The genes are TRBV15 and TRBJ1-5; D is uncertain. Germline CDR1 and CDR2: LNHNV and YYDKDF (reference sequence). The CDR3 sequence is 16 residues long. V lost 1 base to trimming and J lost 0 bases, with 10 bases between them.

In this sample, this clone turned up once. The rearrangement joins TRBV2 to TRBJ2-5, with D maybe TRBD1 (5 bases). The CDR3 extends over 15 amino acids. CDR1 and CDR2 from the germline V gene are SNHLY and FYNNEI. Trimming took 2 bases from V and 7 from J, leaving 17 bases between them. CDR3 sequence reads: CASSELQQGPRTQYF. The DNA of the CDR3 is TGTGCCAGCAGTGAACTTCAGCAGGGCCCAAGGACCCAGTACTTC.

This clone has a single count. This chain uses TRBV13 with TRBJ2-7; the D gene is possibly TRBD2 (5 bases). This CDR3 spans 13 amino acids. Trimming shortened V by 2 bases and J by 3 bases, and 8 bases separated the two germline ends. Germline assignment: CDR1 PRHDT and CDR2 FYEKMQ (reference sequence). The DNA of the CDR3 is TGTGCCAGCAGCTTATCCGGGAACTACGAGCAGTACTTC. This sequence encodes CASSLSGNYEQYF.

The chain recombines TRBV28 with TRBJ1-2; D not resolved. CDR1 is MDHEN and CDR2 is SYDVKM in the germline V gene. V lost 3 bases and J 2 bases, leaving 7 bases between the germline ends. The CDR3 is made up of 13 amino acids. CDR3 nucleotide sequence: TGTGCCAGCAGTTTTGGGCAGAACTATGGCTACACCTTC. Protein sequence: CASSFGQNYGYTF.

In the case of this clone: In the same sample, other DNA sequences code for this CDR3. The rearrangement links TRBV30 to TRBJ1-2, with D unresolved. This CDR3 is built from 11 residues. V shed 0 bases and J shed 5 bases, with 4 bases lying between them. The germline gives CDR1 GTSNPN, CDR2 SVGIG (reference sequence). The CDR3 sequence is CAWSVGYGYTF. As DNA, the CDR3 is TGTGCCTGGAGTGTGGGATATGGCTACACCTTC.

The rearrangement links TRBV29-1 to TRBJ1-2; TRBD1 is a possible D gene (6 bases). The V gene lost 4 bases and the J gene lost 4 bases, with 10 bases spanning the gap. This CDR3 has 12 amino acids. Germline V CDR1 and CDR2: SQVTM, ANQGSEA. This CDR3 reads CSVGTGPYGYTF. CDR3 DNA: TGCAGCGTTGGAACAGGGCCCTATGGCTACACCTTC.

This chain links TRBV6-5 with TRBJ2-7, with D possibly TRBD1 on 5 matching bases. The germline gives CDR1 MNHEY, CDR2 SVGAGI. The CDR3 is 14 amino acids. Trimming took off 1 base at V and 7 bases at J, with 14 bases between the two ends. The CDR3 sequence: CASSYLPGRWEQYF. The CDR3 region has the DNA TGTGCCAGCAGTTACTTACCAGGGCGATGGGAGCAGTACTTC.

Regarding this clone: This same CDR3 is encoded by further DNA sequences in the sample. The rearrangement joins TRBV18 to TRBJ2-7, with 10 bases identical to TRBD1. Per germline, CDR1 KGHSH and CDR2 LQKENI. V dropped 6 bases and J dropped 3; count of bases not matched to a gene: 2. The CDR3 has 13 residues. In DNA, the CDR3 is TGTGCCAGCTCCAGGACAGGGGGCTACGAGCAGTACTTC. Protein: CASSRTGGYEQYF.

The chain has TRBV4-2 and TRBJ2-7; perhaps TRBD2 as D (6 bases). This CDR3 has 14 residues. The germline V and J ends were trimmed by 5 bases and 7 bases, with 18 bases remaining between them. CDR1 is LGHNA and CDR2 is YNFKEQ in the germline V gene. This CDR3 reads CASSKAGERWEQYF. The CDR3 nucleotides are TGTGCCAGCAGCAAAGCGGGTGAAAGGTGGGAGCAGTACTTC.